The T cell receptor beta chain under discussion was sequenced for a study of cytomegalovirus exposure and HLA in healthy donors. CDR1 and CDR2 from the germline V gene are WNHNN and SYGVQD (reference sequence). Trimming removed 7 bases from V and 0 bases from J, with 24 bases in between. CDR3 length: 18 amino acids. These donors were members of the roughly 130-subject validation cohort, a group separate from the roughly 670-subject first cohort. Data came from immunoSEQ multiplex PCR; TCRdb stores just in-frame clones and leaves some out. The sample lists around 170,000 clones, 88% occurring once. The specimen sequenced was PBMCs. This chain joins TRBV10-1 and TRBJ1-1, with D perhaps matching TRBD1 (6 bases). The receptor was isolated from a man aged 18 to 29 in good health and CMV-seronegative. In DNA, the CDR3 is TGCGCCAGCATGGTGACAGGAGACTCCTCCTATTTGAACACTGAAGCTTTCTTT. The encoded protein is CASMVTGDSSYLNTEAFF.